One and the same sample provided the 10 T cell receptor beta chains below, sequenced in a study of cytomegalovirus exposure and HLA in healthy donors. A multiplex PCR was run with 60 Vbeta primers and 13 Jbeta primers. Assay: immunoSEQ multiplex PCR; the TCRdb copy retains only in-frame clones and omits some. The sample includes more than 60,000 clones, around 84% of them seen just once. Sequencing input: PBMCs. All receptors come from an older man in good health and CMV-seropositive.

The chain is built from TRBV5-4 and TRBJ2-1, with 8 bases lining up with TRBD2. Germline loops: CDR1 SGHNT, CDR2 YYREEE (reference sequence). The CDR3 covers 16 residues. With 0 bases clipped from V and 4 bases from J, the junction kept 6 bases outside the gene matches. CDR3 in DNA: TGTGCCAGCAGCTTGGGGGGGAGCGGGGGTTACAATGAGCAGTTCTTC. Protein sequence: CASSLGGSGGYNEQFF.

This clone appeared once. The chain carries TRBV4-1 and TRBJ1-1; 7 nucleotides agree with TRBD1. The V segment lost 1 base and the J segment 0 bases; nucleotides outside the gene matches: 11. This CDR3 is built from 18 residues. Germline CDR1 reads MGHRA; CDR2 reads YSYEKL. The CDR3, as DNA: TGCGCCAGCAGCCAAGCGGGGGGGGACAGATTAATGAACACTGAAGCTTTCTTT. As protein: CASSQAGGDRLMNTEAFF.

CDR3 nucleotide sequence: TGTGCCAGCAGCTTTCGGGGTCTGGCCAAAAACATTCAGTACTTC. Translating gives CASSFRGLAKNIQYF. The chain is built from TRBV7-9 and TRBJ2-4; possibly TRBD2 for D (5 bases). Germline lookup yields CDR1 SEHNR and CDR2 FQNEAQ (reference sequence). With 3 bases removed from V and 1 base from J, the gap between germline ends came to 10 bases. The CDR3 sequence is 15 residues long.

J is TRBJ2-3 and V is TRBV9, with D unresolved. With 3 bases removed from V and 3 bases from J, the gap between germline ends came to 8 bases. CDR3 size: 13 residues. CDR1 SGDLS and CDR2 YYNGEE come from the germline V gene. The CDR3 nucleotides are TGTGCCAGCAGCGAGCTCCCTACAGATACGCAGTATTTT. It is translated as CASSELPTDTQYF. Full variable domain (outside the CDR3, taken from reference TRBV9 and TRBJ2-3): DSGVTQTPKHLITATGQRVTLRCSPRSGDLSVYWYQQSLDQGLQFLIQYYNGEERAKGNILERFSAQQFPDLHSELNLSSLELGDSALYFCASSELPTDTQYFGPGTRLTVL.

This clone is a singleton in its sample. This chain links TRBV5-1 with TRBJ2-5; tentatively, D is TRBD2 (6 bases). The V end was cut by 0 bases, the J end by 5 bases, with 11 bases between. The length of the CDR3 is 14 residues. Germline lookup yields CDR1 SGHRS and CDR2 YFSETQ. The CDR3: CASSLAGSRETQYF. The DNA of the CDR3 is TGCGCCAGCAGCTTGGCCGGGAGTAGGGAGACCCAGTACTTC.

The chain carries TRBV29-1 and TRBJ2-7; 10 nucleotides match TRBD1. The length of the CDR3 is 15 residues. V lost 5 bases and J lost 0; bases outside the gene matches: 7. The germline V gene has CDR1 SQVTM and CDR2 ANQGSEA. The CDR3 loop is CSVLGGQGPSYEQYF. The CDR3, as DNA: TGCAGCGTTTTGGGGGGACAGGGGCCCTCCTACGAGCAGTACTTC.

The rearrangement links TRBV28 to TRBJ2-1; weak D call: TRBD1 (6 bases). With 4 bases removed from V and 7 bases from J, the gap between germline ends came to 17 bases. From germline, CDR1 is MDHEN and CDR2 SYDVKM. The CDR3 runs to 15 residues. Written as DNA, the CDR3 is TGTGCCAGCAGTTCGTATGGGACCCAGGGGAATGAGCAGTTCTTC. Translation gives CASSSYGTQGNEQFF.

This clone showed up just once. J is TRBJ1-1 and V is TRBV7-9; TRBD1 matches 7 bases. The CDR3 contains 14 residues. V shed 4 bases and J 3 bases; nucleotides not matched to a gene: 5. Germline CDR1 is SEHNR and CDR2 is FQNEAQ (reference sequence). CDR3 nucleotides: TGTGCCAGCAGCTCCGGGACAGCTTACACTGAAGCTTTCTTT. Translating gives CASSSGTAYTEAFF.

V and J are TRBV20-1 and TRBJ2-5; D gene ambiguous. The germline V gene encodes CDR1 DFQATT and CDR2 SNEGSKA (reference sequence). With 8 bases removed from V and 5 bases from J, the gap between germline ends came to 9 bases. CDR3 size: 10 residues. The CDR3, as DNA: TGCAGTCCTCCTCAGGAGACCCAGTACTTC. It is translated as CSPPQETQYF.

The rearrangement links TRBV29-1 to TRBJ1-4, with TRBD1 matching over 7 bases. The V and J ends lost 7 bases and 8 bases, in that order; junction bases with no gene match: 13. The CDR3 extends over 14 amino acids. Germline values: CDR1 SQVTM, CDR2 ANQGSEA. The CDR3 loop reads CSAAQGQSLEKLFF. The CDR3 DNA reads as TGCAGCGCCGCTCAGGGACAGAGCTTGGAAAAACTGTTTTTT.